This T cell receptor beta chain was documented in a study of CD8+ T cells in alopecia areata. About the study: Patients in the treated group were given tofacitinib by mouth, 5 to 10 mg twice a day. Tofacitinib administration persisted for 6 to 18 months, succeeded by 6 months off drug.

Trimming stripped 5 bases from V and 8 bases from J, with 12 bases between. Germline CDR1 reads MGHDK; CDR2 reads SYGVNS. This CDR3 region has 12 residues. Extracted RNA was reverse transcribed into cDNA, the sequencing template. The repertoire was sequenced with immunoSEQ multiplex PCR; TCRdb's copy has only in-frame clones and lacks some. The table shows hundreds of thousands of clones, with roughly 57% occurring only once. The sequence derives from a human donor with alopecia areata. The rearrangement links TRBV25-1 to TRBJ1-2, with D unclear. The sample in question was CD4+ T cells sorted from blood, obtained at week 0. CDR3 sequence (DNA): TGTGCCAGCAGTTTGGCGACTGTCGGCTACACCTTC. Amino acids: CASSLATVGYTF.